This T cell receptor (beta chain) is from a study of blood T cell repertoires in COVID-19. Study details: Samples representing acute and convalescent COVID-19 were sourced from the United States, Italy and Spain. PBMCs, B-cell-depleted T cells, or T cells were the source of the cDNA or gDNA that made up the material.

How the authors handled the data: Reference gene primers were amplified, and this amplification served to estimate nucleated cell counts. Some clones are missing from TCRdb's copy, which holds only in-frame ones; the method was immunoSEQ multiplex PCR. That table is the source of V, J and clone size, and D and trimming were worked out from the DNA. The data contain over 95,000 clones, 85% of them singletons. This CDR3 is 15 amino acids long. The V gene's germline CDR1 is SGHTA and CDR2 FQGTGA. The V gene end was trimmed by 5 bases and the J gene end by 2 bases; junction bases not matched to a gene: 3.

The sequenced material came from peripheral blood. The chain uses TRBV7-3 and TRBJ2-3, with 11 positions matching TRBD2. The sequence came from a man aged 35 to 55 with acute or convalescent COVID-19. CDR3 nucleotide sequence: TGTGCCAGCAGCCGGACTAGCGGGTACACAGATACGCAGTATTTT. Its protein product is CASSRTSGYTDTQYF. Supplemented by reference TRBV7-3 and TRBJ2-3, the full variable domain reads GAGVSQTPSNKVTEKGKYVELRCDPISGHTALYWYRQSLGQGPEFLIYFQGTGAADDSGLPNDRFFAVRPEGSVSTLKIQRTERGDSAVYLCASSRTSGYTDTQYFGPGTRLTVL.